These 21 T cell receptor beta chains share one sample of origin, sequenced in a study of neoadjuvant nivolumab and ipilimumab in lung cancer. The repertoire was sequenced with immunoSEQ multiplex PCR; TCRdb's copy has only in-frame clones and lacks some. This sample has tens of thousands of clones, with approximately 92% found just once. This sample comprised peripheral blood, obtained before neoadjuvant nivolumab, alone or with ipilimumab. These receptors all come from an adult with non-small cell lung cancer.

The chain carries TRBV5-1 and TRBJ2-6; D is unclear. V gave up 4 bases and J gave up 0 bases, with 8 bases separating them. Germline V gene data show CDR1 as SGHRS and CDR2 as YFSETQ. The length of the CDR3 is 15 residues. CDR3 sequence (DNA): TGCGCCAGCAGCCCTGGTGGCTCTGGGGCCAACGTCCTGACTTTC. This gives the protein CASSPGGSGANVLTF.

This rearrangement joins TRBV6-5 to TRBJ2-1, with 8 bases that match TRBD2. This CDR3 spans 15 amino acids. The ends lost 0 bases at V and 8 bases at J; junction bases unmatched: 6. Germline V CDR1 and CDR2: MNHEY, SVGAGI. The CDR3 here is CASSYSWREVDEQFF. CDR3 DNA sequence: TGTGCCAGCAGTTACTCGTGGCGGGAGGTCGATGAGCAGTTCTTC.

The V call is TRBV18, the J call TRBJ2-7; TRBD1 agrees at 8 bases. The V and J ends lost 4 bases and 6 bases, in that order; junction bases with no gene match: 5. CDR1 and CDR2 from the germline V gene are KGHSH and LQKENI. The CDR3 has 13 amino acids. The DNA of the CDR3 is TGTGCCAGCTCACTCGAAGACAGGGGCGAGCAGTACTTC. Translation gives CASSLEDRGEQYF.

The chain couples TRBV14 to TRBJ2-1; 10 bases map to TRBD2. The CDR3 totals 17 residues. Germline V lookup: CDR1 SGHDN, CDR2 FVKESK. V dropped 0 bases and J dropped 3; count of bases not matched to a gene: 5. DNA for the CDR3: TGTGCCAGCAGCCAAGAGGGTACTAGCGGGATCTACAATGAGCAGTTCTTC. This sequence encodes CASSQEGTSGIYNEQFF.

The J gene is TRBJ2-1, the V gene TRBV7-2; the match to TRBD2 covers 13 bases. Germline trimming cut 6 bases from V and 9 bases from J; bases unmatched to any gene: 17. There are 18 residues in the CDR3. Germline-derived CDR1 and CDR2 are SGHTA and FQGNSA. The CDR3 DNA follows: TGTGCCAGCAGGCAGACCGGGGCTACTAGCGGGAGGGCACGTGAGCAGTTCTTC. Translating it yields CASRQTGATSGRAREQFF.

A remark on this clone: Other DNA variants within this sample encode the same CDR3. Written as DNA, the CDR3 is TGTGCCAGCAGCTTAGGCGGCACAGATACGCAGTATTTT. This encodes CASSLGGTDTQYF. The chain has TRBV7-9 and TRBJ2-3; D is unclear. Trimming removed 1 base at V and 1 base at J, with 3 bases between. Germline CDR1 SEHNR, CDR2 FQNEAQ (reference sequence). The CDR3 is 13 residues long.

The V call is TRBV5-4, the J call TRBJ2-3; no definite D call. Deletions cut 5 bases from V and 1 base from J, with 14 bases between. This CDR3 contains 15 residues. Germline V gene sequence: CDR1 SGHNT, CDR2 YYREEE (reference sequence). The CDR3 sequence is CASSPGRLGTDTQYF. The CDR3 nucleotides read TGTGCCAGCAGTCCCGGCCGCCTGGGCACAGATACGCAGTATTTT.

This chain uses TRBV7-9 with TRBJ2-1; 9 bases line up with TRBD2. J lost 2 bases, V lost 5 bases, and 4 bases had no gene match. Per the germline V gene, CDR1 is SEHNR and CDR2 is FQNEAQ (reference sequence). The CDR3 spans 15 residues. This CDR3 reads CASSPAGGPYNEQFF. CDR3 DNA: TGTGCCAGCAGCCCGGCGGGAGGGCCCTACAATGAGCAGTTCTTC.

The chain has TRBV6-5 and TRBJ1-5; 7 bases are shared with TRBD1. CDR3 length: 13 amino acids. CDR1 is MNHEY and CDR2 is SVGAGI in the germline V gene. Trimming took 6 bases from V and 6 from J; bases not matched to a gene: 5. The chain's CDR3 is CASRMTGSQPQHF. CDR3 in DNA: TGTGCCAGCAGAATGACAGGGAGTCAGCCCCAGCATTTT.

This clone was counted a single time. CDR3 loop: CASSIGTTSLSGRNEQFF. Written as DNA, the CDR3 is TGTGCCAGTAGTATTGGAACAACAAGTTTAAGCGGGAGAAATGAGCAGTTCTTC. V and J are TRBV19 and TRBJ2-1, with TRBD2 matching over 8 bases. After removal of 3 bases from V and 7 bases from J, the junction contained 17 bases not matched to a gene. Germline-derived CDR1 and CDR2 are LNHDA and SQIVND (reference sequence). This CDR3 is 18 amino acids long.

The J gene is TRBJ2-3, the V gene TRBV4-1; TRBD2 matches 8 bases. V shed 0 bases and J 0 bases; nucleotides not matched to a gene: 14. CDR3 size: 20 residues. CDR1 MGHRA and CDR2 YSYEKL come from the germline V gene. The chain's CDR3 is CASSQDRGLFAGGSTDTQYF. The CDR3 region has the DNA TGCGCCAGCAGCCAAGATCGGGGGCTATTTGCGGGAGGCAGCACAGATACGCAGTATTTT.

The rearrangement uses TRBV7-2 and TRBJ2-5; TRBD2 aligns across 14 bases. Germline trimming cut 5 bases from V and 1 base from J; bases unmatched to any gene: 9. The CDR3 is 18 amino acids. Germline V gives CDR1 SGHTA, CDR2 FQGNSA. Here the CDR3 DNA reads TGTGCCAGCAGCCCGGGACTAGCGGGAGTGGGGGGCCAAGAGACCCAGTACTTC. Its protein is CASSPGLAGVGGQETQYF.

The chain couples TRBV5-4 to TRBJ2-7; D could derive from TRBD1 or TRBD2 (5 bases each). The CDR3 has 13 amino acids. Germline lookup yields CDR1 SGHNT and CDR2 YYREEE (reference sequence). V was cut by 6 bases and J by 0 bases, with 10 bases left in between. In nucleotides, the CDR3 is TGTGCCAGCACCCCAGGGAGCTCCTACGAGCAGTACTTC. Translating gives CASTPGSSYEQYF.

The chain is built from TRBV7-9 and TRBJ1-1; 8 bases agree with TRBD1. Trimming cost V 5 bases and J 6 bases; bases outside gene matches: 8. From germline, CDR1 is SEHNR and CDR2 FQNEAQ (reference sequence). There are 14 residues in the CDR3. CDR3 DNA: TGTGCCAGCAGCCCCAACCGGGACAGGTCTGAAGCTTTCTTT. This gives the protein CASSPNRDRSEAFF. Full variable domain (remainder filled in from reference TRBV7-9 and TRBJ1-1): DTGVSQNPRHKITKRGQNVTFRCDPISEHNRLYWYRQTLGQGPEFLTYFQNEAQLEKSRLLSDRFSAERPKGSFSTLEIQRTEQGDSAMYLCASSPNRDRSEAFFGQGTRLTVV.

This chain joins TRBV7-8 and TRBJ2-7, with 11 bases that match TRBD2. This CDR3 comprises 16 residues. The trim removed 5 bases at V and 3 bases at J, leaving 9 bases unmatched. Germline CDR1 and CDR2: SGHVS and FQNEAQ. The CDR3 DNA reads as TGTGCCAGCAGCGAAGGGACTAGCGGAAACCACTACGAGCAGTACTTC. Protein sequence: CASSEGTSGNHYEQYF.

This clone came up a few times. This chain connects TRBV5-6 to TRBJ2-7; D gene ambiguous. This CDR3 region has 14 residues. Deletions cut 2 bases from V and 1 base from J, with 10 bases between. Germline CDR1 SGHDT, CDR2 YYEEEE. The CDR3 loop reads CASSFMAASYEQYF. In DNA form, the CDR3 reads TGTGCCAGCAGCTTCATGGCAGCGTCCTACGAGCAGTACTTC. The variable domain in full, with the rest retrieved from reference TRBV5-6 and TRBJ2-7, is DAGVTQSPTHLIKTRGQQVTLRCSPKSGHDTVSWYQQALGQGPQFIFQYYEEEERQRGNFPDRFSGHQFPNYSSELNVNALLLGDSALYLCASSFMAASYEQYFGPGTRLTVT.

V usage is TRBV30 and J usage is TRBJ2-4; D might be TRBD1 (6 bases). V lost 8 bases and J 5 bases, leaving 16 bases between the germline ends. CDR1 and CDR2 from the germline V gene are GTSNPN and SVGIG (reference sequence). The CDR3 has 13 residues. The chain's CDR3 is CARGNEGENIQYF. CDR3 DNA: TGTGCCAGGGGGAATGAAGGAGAAAACATTCAGTACTTC.

The CDR3 sequence is CASSEGNEQFF. The CDR3 DNA follows: TGCGCCAGCAGCGAGGGCAATGAGCAGTTCTTC. The chain employs TRBV5-1 and TRBJ2-1, with TRBD2 as a possible D gene (5 bases). The germline V and J ends were trimmed by 4 bases and 6 bases, with 5 bases remaining between them. Looked up from germline, CDR1 is SGHRS and CDR2 is YFSETQ. The CDR3 runs to 11 residues.

The chain joins TRBV6-4 to TRBJ2-3; TRBD2 agrees at 7 bases. The germline gives CDR1 MRHNA, CDR2 SNTAGT. The CDR3 has 14 amino acids. After removal of 0 bases from V and 8 bases from J, the junction contained 5 bases not matched to a gene. This CDR3 reads CASSDSAGVATQYF. CDR3 bases: TGTGCCAGCAGTGACTCGGCGGGAGTAGCTACGCAGTATTTT.

This clone is a singleton in its sample. The chain has TRBV7-9 and TRBJ2-3; weak D call: TRBD2 (6 bases). CDR1 and CDR2 (germline): SEHNR, FQNEAQ (reference sequence). V gave up 1 base and J gave up 4 bases, with 15 bases separating them. The CDR3 totals 16 residues. In nucleotides, the CDR3 is TGTGCCAGCAGCTTAGTGTTGGGGCGCGGGGCAGATACGCAGTATTTT. Its translation is CASSLVLGRGADTQYF.

The chain couples TRBV2 to TRBJ1-2; D remains unclear. The ends were cut back, 6 bases at V and 2 bases at J, with 7 bases in the middle. Germline V CDR1 and CDR2: SNHLY, FYNNEI. The CDR3 is made up of 12 amino acids. This chain's CDR3 is CASRPQNYGYTF. The CDR3 DNA sequence: TGTGCCAGCAGACCTCAGAACTATGGCTACACCTTC.